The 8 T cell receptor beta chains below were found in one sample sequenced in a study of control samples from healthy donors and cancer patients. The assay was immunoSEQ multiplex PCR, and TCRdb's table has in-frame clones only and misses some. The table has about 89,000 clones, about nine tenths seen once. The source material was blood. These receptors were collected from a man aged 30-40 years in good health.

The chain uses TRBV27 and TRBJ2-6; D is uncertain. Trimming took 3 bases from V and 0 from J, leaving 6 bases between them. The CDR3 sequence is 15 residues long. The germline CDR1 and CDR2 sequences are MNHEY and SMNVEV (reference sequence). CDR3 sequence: CASSFGYSGANVLTF. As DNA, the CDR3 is TGTGCCAGCAGTTTTGGGTACTCTGGGGCCAACGTCCTGACTTTC.

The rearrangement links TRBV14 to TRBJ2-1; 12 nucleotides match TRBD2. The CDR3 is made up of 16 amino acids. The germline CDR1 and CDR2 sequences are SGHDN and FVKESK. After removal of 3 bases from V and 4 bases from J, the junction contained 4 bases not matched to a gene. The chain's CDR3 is CASSHSGLAGYNEQFF. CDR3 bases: TGTGCCAGCAGCCACTCGGGACTAGCGGGTTACAATGAGCAGTTCTTC.

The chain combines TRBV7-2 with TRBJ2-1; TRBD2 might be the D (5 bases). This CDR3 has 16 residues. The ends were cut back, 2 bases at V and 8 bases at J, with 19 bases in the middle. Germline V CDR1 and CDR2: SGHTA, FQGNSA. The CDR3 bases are TGTGCCAGCAGCTTACCAGTCCCTCGGGGATCGGATGAGCAGTTCTTC. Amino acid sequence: CASSLPVPRGSDEQFF. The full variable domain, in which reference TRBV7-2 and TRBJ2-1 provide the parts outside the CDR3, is GAGVSQSPSNKVTEKGKDVELRCDPISGHTALYWYRQSLGQGLEFLIYFQGNSAPDKSGLPSDRFSAERTGGSVSTLTIQRTQQEDSAVYLCASSLPVPRGSDEQFFGPGTRLTVL.

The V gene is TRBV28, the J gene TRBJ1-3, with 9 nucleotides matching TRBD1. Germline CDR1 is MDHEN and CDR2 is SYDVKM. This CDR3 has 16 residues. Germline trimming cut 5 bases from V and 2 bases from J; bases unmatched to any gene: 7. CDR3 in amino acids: CASSPPGQGTGNTIYF. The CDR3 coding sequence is TGTGCCAGCAGTCCTCCGGGACAGGGCACTGGAAACACCATATATTTT.

The CDR3 loop is CASSLGTGASSYNEQFF. The CDR3 bases are TGTGCCAGCAGCTTGGGGACAGGAGCTAGCTCCTACAATGAGCAGTTCTTC. The chain uses TRBV11-3 and TRBJ2-1; TRBD1 agrees at 8 bases. Germline V gives CDR1 SGHNT, CDR2 YENEEA. Unmatched junction bases numbered 7, after V lost 3 bases and J lost 0 bases. This CDR3 spans 17 amino acids.

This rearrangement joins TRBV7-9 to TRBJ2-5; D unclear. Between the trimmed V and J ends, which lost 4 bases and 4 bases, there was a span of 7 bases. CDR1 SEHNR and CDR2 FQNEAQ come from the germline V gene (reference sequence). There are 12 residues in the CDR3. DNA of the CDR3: TGTGCCAGCAGCTCCCTCCGAGAGACCCAGTACTTC. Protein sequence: CASSSLRETQYF.

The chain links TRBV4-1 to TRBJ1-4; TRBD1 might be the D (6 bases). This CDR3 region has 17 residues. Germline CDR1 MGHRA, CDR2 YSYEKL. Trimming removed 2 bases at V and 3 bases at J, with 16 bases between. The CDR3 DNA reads TGCGCCAGCAGCCAAAGAGACCAGGGGCTGGCTAATGAAAAACTGTTTTTT. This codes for CASSQRDQGLANEKLFF.

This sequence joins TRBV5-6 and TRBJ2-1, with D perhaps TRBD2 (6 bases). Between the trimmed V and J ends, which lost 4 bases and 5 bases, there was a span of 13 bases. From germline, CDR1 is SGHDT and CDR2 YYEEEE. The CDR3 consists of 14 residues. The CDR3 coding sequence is TGTGCCAGCAGCCGGGGGTCGGTCAACAATGAGCAGTTCTTC. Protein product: CASSRGSVNNEQFF.